The source of this TCR beta chain is a study of shared clonotypes between healthy human individuals. Repertoires were generated with immunoSEQ multiplex PCR, while TCRdb's copy carries only in-frame clones and drops some. The sample has about 2.1 million clones, 80% to 95% seen once; the top ten hold around 1.7%. This CDR3 has 13 residues. The V end was cut by 8 bases, the J end by 8 bases, with 16 bases between. Looked up from germline, CDR1 is WSHSY and CDR2 is SAAADI. Only CD45RO-negative cells positively selected for CCR7 counted as naive CD8 cells, so terminally differentiated effector memory CD45RA+ cells were excluded.

The rearrangement joins TRBV10-2 to TRBJ2-1, with D possibly TRBD2 on 6 matching bases. The receptor was isolated from a man younger than 30 in good health. Some clones in this sample may be carry-over from other donors' samples. Sequenced input: naive CD8+ T cells from PBMCs. In nucleotides, the CDR3 is TGCGCCAGCCCCTACGGAGGGGAGGATGAGCAGTTCTTC. This sequence encodes CASPYGGEDEQFF.